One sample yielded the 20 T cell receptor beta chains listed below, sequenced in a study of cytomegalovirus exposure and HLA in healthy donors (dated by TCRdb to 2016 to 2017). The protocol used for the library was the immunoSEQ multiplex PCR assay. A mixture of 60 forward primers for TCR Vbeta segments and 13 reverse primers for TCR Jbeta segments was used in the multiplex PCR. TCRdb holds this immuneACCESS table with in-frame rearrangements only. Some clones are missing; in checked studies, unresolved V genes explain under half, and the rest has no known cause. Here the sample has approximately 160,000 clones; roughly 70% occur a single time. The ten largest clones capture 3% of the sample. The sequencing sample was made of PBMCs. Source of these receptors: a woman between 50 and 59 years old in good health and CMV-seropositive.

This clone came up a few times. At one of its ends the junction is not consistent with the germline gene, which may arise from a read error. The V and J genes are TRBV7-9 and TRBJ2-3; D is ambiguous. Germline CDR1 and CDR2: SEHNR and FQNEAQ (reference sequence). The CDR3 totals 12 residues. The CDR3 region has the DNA TGTTCCAGCAGCCCTGTCACAGATACGCAGTATTTT. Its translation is CSSSPVTDTQYF.

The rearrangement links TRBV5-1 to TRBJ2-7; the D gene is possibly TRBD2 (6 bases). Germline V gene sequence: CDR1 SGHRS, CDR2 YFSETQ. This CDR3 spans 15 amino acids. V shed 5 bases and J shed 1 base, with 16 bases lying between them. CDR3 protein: CASRVGLASSYEQYF. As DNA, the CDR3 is TGCGCCAGCAGAGTTGGCCTAGCGAGTTCCTACGAGCAGTACTTC.

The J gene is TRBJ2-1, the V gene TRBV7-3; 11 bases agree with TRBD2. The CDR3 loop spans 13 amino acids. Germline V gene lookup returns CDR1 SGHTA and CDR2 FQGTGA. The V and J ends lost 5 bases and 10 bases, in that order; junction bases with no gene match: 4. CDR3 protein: CASSTSGGKEQFF. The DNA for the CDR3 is TGTGCCAGCAGCACTAGCGGGGGTAAGGAGCAGTTCTTC.

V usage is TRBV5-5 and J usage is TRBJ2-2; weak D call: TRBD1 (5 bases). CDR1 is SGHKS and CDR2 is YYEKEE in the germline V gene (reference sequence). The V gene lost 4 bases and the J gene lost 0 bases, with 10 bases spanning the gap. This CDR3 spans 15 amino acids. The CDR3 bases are TGTGCCAGCAGCCGACAGTCCCCGAACACCGGGGAGCTGTTTTTT. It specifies CASSRQSPNTGELFF.

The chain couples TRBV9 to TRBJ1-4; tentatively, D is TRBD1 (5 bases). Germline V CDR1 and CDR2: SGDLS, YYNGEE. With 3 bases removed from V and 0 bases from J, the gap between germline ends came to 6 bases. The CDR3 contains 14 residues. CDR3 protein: CASSEGSTNEKLFF. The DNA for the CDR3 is TGTGCCAGCAGCGAGGGGTCAACTAATGAAAAACTGTTTTTT.

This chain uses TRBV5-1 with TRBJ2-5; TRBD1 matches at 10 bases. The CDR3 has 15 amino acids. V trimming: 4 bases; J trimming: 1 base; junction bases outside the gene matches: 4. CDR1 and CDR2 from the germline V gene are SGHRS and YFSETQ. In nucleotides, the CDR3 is TGCGCCAGCAGCGGGGACAGGGGTTTCCAAGAGACCCAGTACTTC. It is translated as CASSGDRGFQETQYF.

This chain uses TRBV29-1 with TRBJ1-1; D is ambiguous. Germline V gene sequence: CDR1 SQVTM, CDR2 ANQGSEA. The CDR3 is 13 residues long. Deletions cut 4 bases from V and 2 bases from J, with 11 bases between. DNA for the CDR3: TGCAGCGTTGCGAGGAAACATAACACTGAAGCTTTCTTT. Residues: CSVARKHNTEAFF.

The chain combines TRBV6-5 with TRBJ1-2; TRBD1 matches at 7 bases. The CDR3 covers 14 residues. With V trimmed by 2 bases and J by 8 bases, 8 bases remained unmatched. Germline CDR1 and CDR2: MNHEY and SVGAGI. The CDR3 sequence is CASSYQDRAGGYTF. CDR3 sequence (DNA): TGTGCCAGCAGTTACCAAGACAGGGCGGGAGGCTACACCTTC.

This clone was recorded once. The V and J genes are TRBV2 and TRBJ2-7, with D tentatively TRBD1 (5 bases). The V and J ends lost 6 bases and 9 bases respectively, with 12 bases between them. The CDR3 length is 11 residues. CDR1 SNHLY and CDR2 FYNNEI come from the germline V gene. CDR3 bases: TGTGCCAGCAGCGACAGAACCGGGCAGTACTTC. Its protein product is CASSDRTGQYF.

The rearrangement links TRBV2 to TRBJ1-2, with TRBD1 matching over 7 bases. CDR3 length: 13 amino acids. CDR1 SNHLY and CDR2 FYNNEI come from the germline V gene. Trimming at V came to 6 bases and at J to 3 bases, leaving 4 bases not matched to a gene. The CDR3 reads CASRRTGDYGYTF. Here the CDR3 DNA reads TGTGCCAGCAGACGGACAGGCGACTATGGCTACACCTTC.

CDR3 in DNA: TGCGCCAGCAGCTTTCAGGGTTATGAGCAGTTCTTC. This gives the protein CASSFQGYEQFF. This chain connects TRBV5-1 to TRBJ2-1, with D perhaps matching TRBD1 (5 bases). The CDR3 is made up of 12 amino acids. V lost 2 bases and J 8 bases, leaving 8 bases between the germline ends. Germline V lookup: CDR1 SGHRS, CDR2 YFSETQ. Complete variable domain (other parts from reference TRBV5-1 and TRBJ2-1): KAGVTQTPRYLIKTRGQQVTLSCSPISGHRSVSWYQQTPGQGLQFLFEYFSETQRNKGNFPGRFSGRQFSNSRSEMNVSTLELGDSALYLCASSFQGYEQFFGPGTRLTVL.

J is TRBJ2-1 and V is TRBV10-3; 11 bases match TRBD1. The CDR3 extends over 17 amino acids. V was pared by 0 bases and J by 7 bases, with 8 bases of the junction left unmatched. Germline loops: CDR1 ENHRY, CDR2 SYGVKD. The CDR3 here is CAISESSGTGGRNEQFF. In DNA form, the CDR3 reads TGTGCCATCAGTGAGTCATCCGGGACAGGGGGAAGAAATGAGCAGTTCTTC.

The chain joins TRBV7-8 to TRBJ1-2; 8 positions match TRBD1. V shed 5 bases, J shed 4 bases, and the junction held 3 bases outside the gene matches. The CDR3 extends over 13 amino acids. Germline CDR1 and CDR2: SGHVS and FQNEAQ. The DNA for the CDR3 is TGTGCCAGCAGCCCGGGACAGGCCTATGGCTACACCTTC. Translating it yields CASSPGQAYGYTF.

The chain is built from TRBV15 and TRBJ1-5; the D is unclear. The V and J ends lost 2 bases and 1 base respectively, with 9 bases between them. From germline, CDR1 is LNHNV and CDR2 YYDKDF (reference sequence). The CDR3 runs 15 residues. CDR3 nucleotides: TGTGCCACCAGCAGATTTGGTCAGAGCAATCAGCCCCAGCATTTT. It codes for CATSRFGQSNQPQHF. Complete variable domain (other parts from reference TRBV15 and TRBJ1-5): DAMVIQNPRYQVTQFGKPVTLSCSQTLNHNVMYWYQQKSSQAPKLLFHYYDKDFNNEADTPDNFQSRRPNTSFCFLDIRSPGLGDTAMYLCATSRFGQSNQPQHFGDGTRLSIL.

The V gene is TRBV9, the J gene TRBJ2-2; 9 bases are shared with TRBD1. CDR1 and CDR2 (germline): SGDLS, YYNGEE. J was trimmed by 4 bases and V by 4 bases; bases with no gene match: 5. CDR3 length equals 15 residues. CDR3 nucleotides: TGTGCCAGCAGCCTTACAGGGGGCAGCACCGGGGAGCTGTTTTTT. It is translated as CASSLTGGSTGELFF.

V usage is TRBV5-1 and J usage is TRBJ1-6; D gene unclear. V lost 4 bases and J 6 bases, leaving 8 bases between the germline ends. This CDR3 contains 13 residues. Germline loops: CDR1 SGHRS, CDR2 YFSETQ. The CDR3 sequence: CASSPTGNSPLHF. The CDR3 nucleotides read TGCGCCAGCAGCCCCACGGGTAATTCACCCCTCCACTTT.

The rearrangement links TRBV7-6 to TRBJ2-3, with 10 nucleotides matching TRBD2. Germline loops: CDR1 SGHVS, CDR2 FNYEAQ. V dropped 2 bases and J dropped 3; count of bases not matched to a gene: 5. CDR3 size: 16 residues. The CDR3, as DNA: TGTGCCAGCAGCTTAATCAGCGGGGGGGTAACAGATACGCAGTATTTT. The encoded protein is CASSLISGGVTDTQYF. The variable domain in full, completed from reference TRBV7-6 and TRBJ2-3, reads GAGVSQSPRYKVTKRGQDVALRCDPISGHVSLYWYRQALGQGPEFLTYFNYEAQQDKSGLPNDRFSAERPEGSISTLTIQRTEQRDSAMYRCASSLISGGVTDTQYFGPGTRLTVL.

The CDR3 DNA sequence: TGTGCCAGCAGTCCTTCTGGCGGGGGCGGCGGCATTCAGTACTTC. Its translation is CASSPSGGGGGIQYF. The chain employs TRBV14 and TRBJ2-4; D is perhaps TRBD2 (7 bases). The CDR3 length is 15 residues. The V end was cut by 6 bases, the J end by 9 bases, with 21 bases between. From germline, CDR1 is SGHDN and CDR2 FVKESK.

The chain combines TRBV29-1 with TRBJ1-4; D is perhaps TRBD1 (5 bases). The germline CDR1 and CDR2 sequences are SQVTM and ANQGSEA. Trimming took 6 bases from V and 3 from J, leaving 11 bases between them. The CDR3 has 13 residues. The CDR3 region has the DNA TGCAGCGTGGTGCCGGGGGCTAATGAAAAACTGTTTTTT. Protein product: CSVVPGANEKLFF.

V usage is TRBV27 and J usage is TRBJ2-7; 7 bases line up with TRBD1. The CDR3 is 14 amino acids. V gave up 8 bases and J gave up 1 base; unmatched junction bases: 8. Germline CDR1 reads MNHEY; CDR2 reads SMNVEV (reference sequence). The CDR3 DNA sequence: TGTGCCAGCCGATTGGGCAGGGGGTCCTACGAGCAGTACTTC. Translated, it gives CASRLGRGSYEQYF.